These 14 T cell receptor beta chains originate from one sample sequenced in a study of cytomegalovirus exposure and HLA in healthy donors (dated by TCRdb to about 2017). Receptor amplification or capture employed the immunoSEQ multiplex PCR assay. The multiplex PCR relied on a mix of 60 forward primers for TCR Vbeta segments and 13 reverse primers for TCR Jbeta segments. TCRdb carries this immuneACCESS record with in-frame sequences only. Its versions omit some clonotypes, under half of them owing to an unresolved V gene in the studies checked, with the rest unexplained. This sample comprises about 140,000 clones, approximately 57% of them detected only once. The ten top clones hold around 1.9% of the sample. Sample: PBMCs. Every receptor here comes from a male donor in good health and CMV-seronegative.

This clone was counted a few times. The V call is TRBV7-8, the J call TRBJ2-1; D might be TRBD2 (5 bases). Trimming shortened V by 3 bases and J by 10 bases, and 19 bases separated the two germline ends. Germline V gene lookup returns CDR1 SGHVS and CDR2 FQNEAQ. The CDR3 runs 15 residues. For the CDR3, the DNA is TGTGCCAGCAGCTTGAATAGGCAGCGGAACCTCGAGCAGTTCTTC. Its protein is CASSLNRQRNLEQFF.

This clone was detected a few times. V gene TRBV11-1 combines with J gene TRBJ2-7; TRBD1 matches at 10 bases. CDR3 length: 13 residues. Trimming cost V 5 bases and J 5 bases; bases outside gene matches: 3. CDR1 is SGHAT, CDR2 FQDESV, per germline (reference sequence). The CDR3 DNA reads as TGTGCCAGCAGCATAGGGACAGGGGACGAGCAGTACTTC. Translated: CASSIGTGDEQYF.

This chain connects TRBV10-3 to TRBJ2-6; 9 bases are a match to TRBD1. CDR3 size: 16 residues. CDR1 and CDR2 (germline): ENHRY, SYGVKD. Germline trimming cut 10 bases from V and 2 bases from J; bases unmatched to any gene: 9. CDR3 protein: CATVAGQGPGANVLTF. CDR3 in DNA: TGTGCCACGGTCGCCGGACAGGGGCCTGGGGCCAACGTCCTGACTTTC.

This clone has just one count. The chain uses TRBV4-1 and TRBJ2-3; 10 positions match TRBD2. This CDR3 has 19 amino acids. CDR1 and CDR2 from the germline V gene are MGHRA and YSYEKL. V shed 3 bases, J shed 2 bases, and the junction held 14 bases outside the gene matches. The CDR3 DNA is TGCGCCAGCAGCCACCCCTTCCGCCTAGCGGGGGCTAACACAGATACGCAGTATTTT. Protein: CASSHPFRLAGANTDTQYF.

This clone was picked up one time. The CDR3 region is CASSFRRQPGGIQYF. DNA of the CDR3: TGTGCCAGCAGTTTTAGGCGACAGCCGGGGGGCATTCAGTACTTC. This chain uses TRBV28 with TRBJ2-4; TRBD2 agrees at 7 bases. Germline V gene sequence: CDR1 MDHEN, CDR2 SYDVKM. Trimming at V came to 3 bases and at J to 9 bases, leaving 11 bases not matched to a gene. This CDR3 is built from 15 residues.

The J gene is TRBJ2-7, the V gene TRBV15, with D possibly matching TRBD1 (6 bases). With 3 bases removed from V and 1 base from J, the gap between germline ends came to 13 bases. In germline, CDR1 is LNHNV, CDR2 YYDKDF (reference sequence). This CDR3 is built from 15 residues. CDR3 protein: CATSRLGQSSYEQYF. Here the CDR3 DNA reads TGTGCCACCAGCAGGTTAGGACAGTCTTCCTACGAGCAGTACTTC.

The CDR3: CAGTSGDQETQYF. As DNA, the CDR3 is TGTGCCGGGACTAGCGGGGATCAAGAGACCCAGTACTTC. The genes are TRBV30 and TRBJ2-5; 13 bases match TRBD2. V was clipped by 8 bases and J by 2 bases; unmatched bases: 2. The CDR3 covers 13 residues. Germline CDR1 reads GTSNPN; CDR2 reads SVGIG (reference sequence).

The chain is built from TRBV21-1 and TRBJ2-5; TRBD2, as called in the table, went unchecked against the DNA. TRBV21-1 is given as a pseudogene. This CDR3 contains 16 residues. The CDR3 sequence is CASSNSVMRWSETQYF. In nucleotides, the CDR3 is TGTGCCAGCAGCAATTCAGTAATGCGGTGGTCGGAGACCCAGTACTTC.

This chain uses TRBV18 with TRBJ1-1; D might be TRBD1 (5 bases). The CDR3 is made up of 19 amino acids. In germline, CDR1 is KGHSH, CDR2 LQKENI. Trimming stripped 1 base from V and 0 bases from J, with 21 bases between. CDR3 coding DNA: TGTGCCAGCTCACCACTCCCGGGACTCCGACAGCGTTTGAACACTGAAGCTTTCTTT. Translated: CASSPLPGLRQRLNTEAFF.

CDR3 in DNA: TGTGCCAGTAGTGCCACAGGGGGCGCGGCTGGAAACACCATATATTTT. Translated: CASSATGGAAGNTIYF. The rearrangement joins TRBV19 to TRBJ1-3, with TRBD1 identical over 9 bases. Germline V lookup: CDR1 LNHDA, CDR2 SQIVND (reference sequence). The CDR3 is made up of 16 amino acids. Losses at the gene ends were 5 bases for V and 2 bases for J; bases not matched to a gene: 7.

This clone was counted between two and nine times. The rearrangement joins TRBV2 to TRBJ1-2; 8 bases fit TRBD1. This CDR3 has 13 amino acids. Germline CDR1 SNHLY, CDR2 FYNNEI. V shed 5 bases, J shed 5 bases, and the junction held 4 bases outside the gene matches. CDR3 residues: CASSRQGRYGYTF. For the CDR3, the DNA is TGTGCCAGCAGTCGACAGGGGCGATATGGCTACACCTTC.

The rearrangement joins TRBV9 to TRBJ2-7; D uncertain. The germline CDR1 and CDR2 sequences are SGDLS and YYNGEE. V lost 0 bases and J 4 bases, leaving 11 bases between the germline ends. CDR3 length: 14 residues. As DNA, the CDR3 is TGTGCCAGCAGCGTAGCCGGTTTTTCGTACGAGCAGTACTTC. Translating it yields CASSVAGFSYEQYF.

The sample holds a few counts of this clone. The CDR3: CASSLRVMNTEAFF. The CDR3 nucleotides are TGTGCCAGCAGCCTCAGGGTGATGAACACTGAAGCTTTCTTT. This chain uses TRBV28 with TRBJ1-1; TRBD1 is a possible D gene (5 bases). The V gene's germline CDR1 is MDHEN and CDR2 SYDVKM. CDR3 length equals 14 residues. V dropped 6 bases and J dropped 0 bases, with 11 bases sitting between them.

The chain employs TRBV27 and TRBJ2-6; 9 bases are shared with TRBD1. Germline assignment: CDR1 MNHEY and CDR2 SMNVEV (reference sequence). This CDR3 spans 16 amino acids. V was pared by 5 bases and J by 3 bases, with 5 bases of the junction left unmatched. In nucleotides, the CDR3 is TGTGCCAGCAGTACAGGGGGCGGTTATGGGGCCAACGTCCTGACTTTC. This encodes CASSTGGGYGANVLTF.